This T cell receptor beta chain was captured by sequencing in a study of blood T cell repertoires in COVID-19. Trimming took off 7 bases at V and 0 bases at J, with 20 bases between the two ends. Germline V gene lookup returns CDR1 SNHLY and CDR2 FYNNEI. The CDR3 totals 17 residues. Original processing methods: Amplification from reference gene primers served as the basis for estimated nucleated cell counts. Generated by immunoSEQ multiplex PCR, the TCRdb table keeps only in-frame clones and is missing some. That table gives V, J and clone size, and the DNA gave D and trimming. The sample shows roughly 200,000 clones, roughly 83% of them seen only once.

Sequencing input: peripheral blood. This sequence originates from a woman in her 40s with COVID-19, enrolled during active disease. The chain has TRBV2 and TRBJ2-3; tentative D call: TRBD2 (6 bases). Here the CDR3 DNA reads TGTGCCAGCACTCTCAACGGGAGAGGTGCTAGCACAGATACGCAGTATTTT. Encoded protein: CASTLNGRGASTDTQYF. The whole variable domain, remainder taken from reference TRBV2 and TRBJ2-3, is EPEVTQTPSHQVTQMGQEVILRCVPISNHLYFYWYRQILGQKVEFLVSFYNNEISEKSEIFDDQFSVERPDGSNFTLKIRSTKLEDSAMYFCASTLNGRGASTDTQYFGPGTRLTVL.